These 31 T cell receptor beta chains were sequenced from one sample in a study of T cell changes during pregnancy in multiple sclerosis. Generated by immunoSEQ multiplex PCR, the TCRdb table keeps only in-frame clones and is missing some. Of around 27,000 clones in the sample, over 85% were seen once. Sample: CD4+ T cells from peripheral blood mononuclear cells, taken in the first trimester of pregnancy. These TCRs come from a female donor with multiple sclerosis, enrolled in a pregnancy study.

The rearrangement links TRBV6-5 to TRBJ2-5; TRBD1 agrees at 9 bases. The CDR3 has 15 amino acids. Per germline, CDR1 MNHEY and CDR2 SVGAGI. V trimming: 5 bases; J trimming: 0 bases; junction bases outside the gene matches: 4. The CDR3 DNA reads as TGTGCCAGCAGTAGGGACAGGGAGAACCAAGAGACCCAGTACTTC. This codes for CASSRDRENQETQYF.

To note about this clone: Relative to the germline gene, one junction end is altered; a read error may explain this. The CDR3 coding sequence is TGCGCCAGCAGCCTAGAGGCGGGTGTCCTGCATTTT. Translating gives CASSLEAGVLHF. The genes are TRBV5-1 and TRBJ2-3, with D possibly matching TRBD2 (5 bases). CDR1 is SGHRS and CDR2 is YFSETQ in the germline V gene. The CDR3 runs to 12 residues.

The chain recombines TRBV2 with TRBJ2-3; no definite D call. V gave up 7 bases and J gave up 2 bases, with 10 bases separating them. This CDR3 region has 13 residues. Per germline, CDR1 SNHLY and CDR2 FYNNEI. DNA of the CDR3: TGTGCCAGCACCGAAAGACTCACAGATACGCAGTATTTT. Amino acid sequence: CASTERLTDTQYF.

The J gene is TRBJ2-5, the V gene TRBV10-1; maybe TRBD1 (6 bases). CDR3 length: 13 residues. CDR1 and CDR2 (germline): WNHNN, SYGVQD (reference sequence). V was shortened by 6 bases and J by 3 bases, with 11 bases between the two germline ends. The CDR3 sequence: CASSPNREETQYF. The CDR3 nucleotides read TGCGCCAGCAGCCCAAACAGGGAAGAGACCCAGTACTTC.

The chain links TRBV7-3 to TRBJ2-1; TRBD2 agrees at 7 bases. The CDR3 is 18 residues long. V lost 1 base and J lost 3; bases outside the gene matches: 12. The germline CDR1 and CDR2 sequences are SGHTA and FQGTGA. The CDR3 nucleotides are TGTGCCAGCAGCTTAAGAAGTAGGAGCGGGGACTACTACAATGAGCAGTTCTTC. Its translation: CASSLRSRSGDYYNEQFF. The entire variable domain, with the rest obtained from reference TRBV7-3 and TRBJ2-1, is as follows: GAGVSQTPSNKVTEKGKYVELRCDPISGHTALYWYRQSLGQGPEFLIYFQGTGAADDSGLPNDRFFAVRPEGSVSTLKIQRTERGDSAVYLCASSLRSRSGDYYNEQFFGPGTRLTVL.

The chain combines TRBV9 with TRBJ2-5; 12 positions match TRBD2. V lost 3 bases to trimming and J lost 5 bases; unmatched junction nucleotides: 8. The CDR3 totals 16 residues. Germline values: CDR1 SGDLS, CDR2 YYNGEE. The CDR3 DNA sequence: TGTGCCAGCAGCGGTTCTAGCGGGGGGGCTGGGGAGACCCAGTACTTC. It codes for CASSGSSGGAGETQYF.

The rearrangement uses TRBV2 and TRBJ2-7, with 9 bases aligning to TRBD1. The CDR3 totals 14 residues. Germline CDR1 SNHLY, CDR2 FYNNEI. Trimming removed 7 bases from V and 6 bases from J; junction bases left unmatched: 10. The CDR3 loop is CASKRDRELGEQYF. The CDR3 DNA sequence: TGTGCCAGCAAGCGGGACAGGGAGTTGGGCGAGCAGTACTTC.

This chain joins TRBV27 and TRBJ2-3; TRBD2 agrees at 12 bases. The V gene end was trimmed by 6 bases and the J gene end by 1 base; junction bases not matched to a gene: 11. This CDR3 has 18 amino acids. Germline V gene sequence: CDR1 MNHEY, CDR2 SMNVEV (reference sequence). For the CDR3, the DNA is TGTGCCAGCAGCAACGAACCCCGGACTAGCGGGGGCACAGATACGCAGTATTTT. Its protein is CASSNEPRTSGGTDTQYF.

CDR3 amino acids: CASSQTGYEQYF. Written as DNA, the CDR3 is TGTGCCAGCTCCCAAACGGGCTACGAGCAGTACTTC. The chain is built from TRBV18 and TRBJ2-7; D gene unclear. CDR1 is KGHSH and CDR2 is LQKENI in the germline V gene. The CDR3 covers 12 residues. Trimming took off 6 bases at V and 3 bases at J, with 9 bases between the two ends.

V usage is TRBV2 and J usage is TRBJ1-3, with D unresolved. V gave up 4 bases and J gave up 0 bases, with 16 bases separating them. CDR1 is SNHLY and CDR2 is FYNNEI in the germline V gene. The CDR3 totals 17 residues. DNA for the CDR3: TGTGCCAGCAGTGTTATAGGAGGGAAGGGCTCTGGAAACACCATATATTTT. It codes for CASSVIGGKGSGNTIYF.

V is TRBV6-5 and J is TRBJ1-1; 10 positions match TRBD1. The V gene end was trimmed by 10 bases and the J gene end by 7 bases; junction bases not matched to a gene: 6. The CDR3 sequence is 12 residues long. CDR1 and CDR2 (germline): MNHEY, SVGAGI. CDR3 in amino acids: CAIRQGAGEAFF. The CDR3 bases are TGTGCCATCCGACAGGGGGCAGGTGAAGCTTTCTTT.

The chain combines TRBV6-1 with TRBJ1-1; TRBD1 aligns across 7 bases. Germline loops: CDR1 MNHNS, CDR2 SASEGT. The CDR3 loop spans 15 amino acids. After removal of 2 bases from V and 6 bases from J, the junction contained 9 bases not matched to a gene. DNA of the CDR3: TGTGCCAGCAGTGAATACTTACAGGGGTACGCTGAAGCTTTCTTT. This sequence encodes CASSEYLQGYAEAFF.

The chain is built from TRBV4-2 and TRBJ2-1; 11 positions match TRBD2. The germline CDR1 and CDR2 sequences are LGHNA and YNFKEQ. Trimming took 0 bases from V and 0 from J; bases not matched to a gene: 10. CDR3 length: 20 amino acids. The CDR3 is CASSQDTSGGSLSSYNEQFF. The CDR3 bases are TGTGCCAGCAGCCAAGATACTAGCGGGGGTTCTCTTAGCTCCTACAATGAGCAGTTCTTC.

The chain carries TRBV5-6 and TRBJ1-2, with 7 bases fitting TRBD1. Germline CDR1 is SGHDT and CDR2 is YYEEEE. This CDR3 is 16 amino acids long. V trimming: 0 bases; J trimming: 4 bases; junction bases outside the gene matches: 9. DNA of the CDR3: TGTGCCAGCAGCTTGGAGACAGGGAATCTTGTCTATGGCTACACCTTC. Residues: CASSLETGNLVYGYTF.

The chain uses TRBV29-1 and TRBJ2-1, with unresolved D. The CDR3 has 11 residues. From germline, CDR1 is SQVTM and CDR2 ANQGSEA. V was shortened by 5 bases and J by 14 bases, with 16 bases between the two germline ends. CDR3 protein: CSVNTPALEFF. The DNA of the CDR3 is TGCAGCGTTAACACTCCGGCCCTAGAGTTCTTC.

This chain joins TRBV7-2 and TRBJ2-3; no clear D gene. Germline assignment: CDR1 SGHTA and CDR2 FQGNSA. The CDR3 loop spans 13 amino acids. V was trimmed by 5 bases and J by 2 bases, leaving 8 bases between them. CDR3 coding DNA: TGTGCCAGCAGCCTTGGCCACACAGATACGCAGTATTTT. It is translated as CASSLGHTDTQYF.

This sequence joins TRBV18 and TRBJ2-7, with a weak D call TRBD1 (6 bases). The germline gives CDR1 KGHSH, CDR2 LQKENI. V was trimmed by 5 bases and J by 3 bases, leaving 11 bases between them. This CDR3 is 13 amino acids long. The CDR3 DNA follows: TGTGCCAGCTCAGGACAGAGAATCTACGAGCAGTACTTC. As protein: CASSGQRIYEQYF.

The chain has TRBV7-2 and TRBJ2-5, with D maybe TRBD2 (7 bases). V dropped 4 bases and J dropped 5 bases, with 11 bases sitting between them. From germline, CDR1 is SGHTA and CDR2 FQGNSA. This CDR3 has 13 residues. CDR3 sequence reads: CASSYREGETQYF. DNA for the CDR3: TGTGCCAGCAGCTACAGGGAGGGGGAGACCCAGTACTTC. Complete variable domain (other parts from reference TRBV7-2 and TRBJ2-5): GAGVSQSPSNKVTEKGKDVELRCDPISGHTALYWYRQSLGQGLEFLIYFQGNSAPDKSGLPSDRFSAERTGGSVSTLTIQRTQQEDSAVYLCASSYREGETQYFGPGTRLLVL.

Only one count was recorded for this clone. This chain joins TRBV6-6 and TRBJ2-7, with 10 nucleotides matching TRBD1. The junction had 9 bases not matched to a gene; V was cut back by 6 bases and J by 7 bases. The CDR3 loop spans 14 amino acids. In germline, CDR1 is MNHNY, CDR2 SVGAGI (reference sequence). In DNA, the CDR3 is TGTGCCAGCAGAGAGAGACAGGGGGCGAGTGAGCAGTACTTC. Translation gives CASRERQGASEQYF.

This clone has a single count. V is TRBV5-1 and J is TRBJ1-5, with a possible D match to TRBD1 (6 bases). The CDR3 totals 14 residues. The germline gives CDR1 SGHRS, CDR2 YFSETQ. V was clipped by 1 base and J by 7 bases, with 12 bases between them. The CDR3 loop reads CASSLQGLGQPQHF. DNA for the CDR3: TGCGCCAGCAGCTTGCAGGGGCTGGGACAGCCCCAGCATTTT.

The chain recombines TRBV15 with TRBJ1-5; 7 bases align to TRBD1. Trimming at V came to 1 base and at J to 1 base, leaving 7 bases not matched to a gene. CDR1 is LNHNV, CDR2 YYDKDF, per germline (reference sequence). CDR3 size: 17 residues. The CDR3 region is CATSRGTGGGSNQPQHF. The CDR3 DNA sequence: TGTGCCACCAGCAGAGGGACAGGCGGCGGCAGCAATCAGCCCCAGCATTTT.

This chain joins TRBV5-1 and TRBJ1-2; D gene uncertain. Looked up from germline, CDR1 is SGHRS and CDR2 is YFSETQ. The CDR3 runs to 13 residues. Between the trimmed V and J ends, which lost 4 bases and 2 bases, there was a span of 9 bases. DNA of the CDR3: TGCGCCAGCAGCCCATACGGGAACTATGGCTACACCTTC. Protein product: CASSPYGNYGYTF. Full variable domain (rest looked up from reference TRBV5-1 and TRBJ1-2): KAGVTQTPRYLIKTRGQQVTLSCSPISGHRSVSWYQQTPGQGLQFLFEYFSETQRNKGNFPGRFSGRQFSNSRSEMNVSTLELGDSALYLCASSPYGNYGYTFGSGTRLTVV.

The V call is TRBV7-3, the J call TRBJ2-3; 12 bases align to TRBD2. CDR1 is SGHTA and CDR2 is FQGTGA in the germline V gene. With V trimmed by 5 bases and J by 5 bases, 5 bases remained unmatched. The CDR3 sequence is 15 residues long. CDR3 coding DNA: TGTGCCAGCAGCCTGGGGACTAGCGGGCAAGATACGCAGTATTTT. Its translation: CASSLGTSGQDTQYF.

The CDR3 loop reads CASSAFGQGGTEAFF. CDR3 bases: TGTGCCAGCAGCGCTTTCGGACAGGGTGGCACTGAAGCTTTCTTT. The V and J genes are TRBV9 and TRBJ1-1; TRBD1 matches at 8 bases. Germline V gene lookup returns CDR1 SGDLS and CDR2 YYNGEE. The CDR3 contains 15 residues. J gave up 4 bases and V 3 bases, and 8 bases lay outside the gene matches.

This chain connects TRBV28 to TRBJ1-4; unclear D gene. The CDR3 spans 12 residues. V was cut by 6 bases and J by 8 bases, with 10 bases left in between. Germline CDR1 MDHEN, CDR2 SYDVKM. CDR3 in amino acids: CASRPGGEKLFF. DNA for the CDR3: TGTGCCAGCAGGCCAGGAGGGGAAAAACTGTTTTTT.

V and J are TRBV10-3 and TRBJ2-7, with 7 bases identical to TRBD1. J was trimmed by 6 bases and V by 2 bases; bases with no gene match: 7. Germline V lookup: CDR1 ENHRY, CDR2 SYGVKD. CDR3 length equals 14 residues. The CDR3: CAISEVDRQGEQYF. In nucleotides, the CDR3 is TGTGCCATCAGTGAGGTGGACCGACAGGGCGAGCAGTACTTC.

The chain joins TRBV6-5 to TRBJ2-3; weak D call: TRBD1 (6 bases). CDR3 length: 12 amino acids. Germline-derived CDR1 and CDR2 are MNHEY and SVGAGI. V was pared by 6 bases and J by 5 bases, with 9 bases between. The CDR3 DNA follows: TGTGCCAGCAGGCCGACAGGAGATACGCAGTATTTT. Translating gives CASRPTGDTQYF.

V usage is TRBV9 and J usage is TRBJ2-3; 10 bases match TRBD1. Germline lookup yields CDR1 SGDLS and CDR2 YYNGEE. The CDR3 is 15 residues long. The V and J ends lost 0 bases and 7 bases, in that order; junction bases with no gene match: 5. This chain's CDR3 is CASSVGGTGVYTQYF. The CDR3 nucleotides read TGTGCCAGCAGCGTAGGTGGGACAGGGGTTTATACGCAGTATTTT.

This clone was picked up a small number of times. The chain combines TRBV5-4 with TRBJ2-1; maybe TRBD2 (6 bases). CDR3 size: 18 residues. The germline V gene encodes CDR1 SGHNT and CDR2 YYREEE (reference sequence). Trimming took 2 bases from V and 12 from J, leaving 30 bases between them. The CDR3 here is CASSFGGISGTPHEGQFF. The DNA for the CDR3 is TGTGCCAGCAGCTTCGGGGGTATTAGTGGGACCCCGCACGAGGGGCAGTTCTTC. Based on the CDR3 plus reference TRBV5-4 and TRBJ2-1, the full variable domain is ETGVTQSPTHLIKTRGQQVTLRCSSQSGHNTVSWYQQALGQGPQFIFQYYREEENGRGNFPPRFSGLQFPNYSSELNVNALELDDSALYLCASSFGGISGTPHEGQFFGPGTRLTVL.

The gene calls are TRBV18 and TRBJ1-3, with TRBD1 as a possible D gene (5 bases). Germline V gene sequence: CDR1 KGHSH, CDR2 LQKENI. Trimming removed 5 bases at V and 4 bases at J, with 21 bases between. This CDR3 contains 17 residues. The CDR3 DNA reads TGTGCCAGCTCATCTGGGACGGGAGGTGTAATCGGAAACACCATATATTTT. It codes for CASSSGTGGVIGNTIYF. Supplemented by reference TRBV18 and TRBJ1-3, the full variable domain reads NAGVMQNPRHLVRRRGQEARLRCSPMKGHSHVYWYRQLPEEGLKFMVYLQKENIIDESGMPKERFSAEFPKEGPSILRIQQVVRGDSAAYFCASSSGTGGVIGNTIYFGEGSWLTVV.

CDR3 region: CASWDRGATNTEAFF. CDR3 sequence (DNA): TGTGCCAGTTGGGACAGGGGTGCCACGAACACTGAAGCTTTCTTT. The V and J genes are TRBV19 and TRBJ1-1; 10 bases are shared with TRBD1. This CDR3 spans 15 amino acids. Losses at the gene ends were 8 bases for V and 1 base for J; bases not matched to a gene: 7. In germline, CDR1 is LNHDA, CDR2 SQIVND (reference sequence).